The 10 T cell receptor beta chains reported below all come from one sample, sequenced in a study of long-term antiretroviral therapy in people with HIV. Survey-level immunoSEQ v3.0 assays were run. TCRdb's copy holds only in-frame clones and misses some; the assay was immunoSEQ multiplex PCR. In the table there are 30,000 or so clones, about nine tenths of which are singletons. The sequenced sample was unsorted PBMCs, obtained around 5 years before starting antiretroviral therapy. These receptors originate from a man aged 45-65 years with HIV.

The chain uses TRBV10-3 and TRBJ1-3; the D is unclear. Germline V gene sequence: CDR1 ENHRY, CDR2 SYGVKD. This CDR3 has 14 amino acids. V gave up 6 bases and J gave up 2 bases, with 11 bases separating them. CDR3 coding DNA: TGTGCCATCAGCGGTGGCAGGACTGGAAACACCATATATTTT. It yields the protein CAISGGRTGNTIYF.

The chain couples TRBV7-2 to TRBJ1-1; D gene ambiguous. V lost 1 base and J 4 bases, leaving 10 bases between the germline ends. Per germline, CDR1 SGHTA and CDR2 FQGNSA. The length of the CDR3 is 14 residues. The DNA of the CDR3 is TGTGCCAGCAGCTTAGAACCCTTCGGCACTGAAGCTTTCTTT. Its translation: CASSLEPFGTEAFF.

The gene calls are TRBV2 and TRBJ2-5, with TRBD2 matching over 8 bases. Germline V gives CDR1 SNHLY, CDR2 FYNNEI. The junction had 6 bases not matched to a gene; V was cut back by 7 bases and J by 2 bases. The CDR3 has 14 amino acids. CDR3 DNA: TGTGCCAGCAAGCATAGCGGGACTCAAGAGACCCAGTACTTC. It yields the protein CASKHSGTQETQYF.

In DNA form, the CDR3 reads TGTGCCAGTGGGACCGGGGCCCCCGCAGCCTATGGCTACACCTTC. Its protein is CASGTGAPAAYGYTF. The V call is TRBV19, the J call TRBJ1-2, with D perhaps TRBD1 (5 bases). This CDR3 contains 15 residues. Trimming removed 8 bases from V and 4 bases from J, with 20 bases in between. Looked up from germline, CDR1 is LNHDA and CDR2 is SQIVND (reference sequence).

This clone was seen only once. The chain joins TRBV9 to TRBJ2-1, with D hard to call. The CDR3 totals 15 residues. Trimming took off 0 bases at V and 0 bases at J, with 7 bases between the two ends. Germline CDR1 reads SGDLS; CDR2 reads YYNGEE. The CDR3 DNA is TGTGCCAGCAGCGTAGGGGGAAACTCCTACAATGAGCAGTTCTTC. As protein: CASSVGGNSYNEQFF.

In DNA, the CDR3 is TGCGCCAGCAGTGAGGCAAGTCCTAATGAAAAACTGTTTTTT. This encodes CASSEASPNEKLFF. V and J are TRBV10-2 and TRBJ1-4, with D uncertain. From germline, CDR1 is WSHSY and CDR2 SAAADI. The V end was cut by 2 bases, the J end by 3 bases, with 7 bases between. The CDR3 runs to 14 residues.

The rearrangement uses TRBV5-1 and TRBJ2-7, with TRBD2 matching over 12 bases. V was clipped by 0 bases and J by 4 bases; unmatched bases: 14. CDR3 size: 19 residues. Per germline, CDR1 SGHRS and CDR2 YFSETQ. As DNA, the CDR3 is TGCGCCAGCAGCTTGGTCTTCCGGACTAGCGGGGTGTCGCAGTACGAGCAGTACTTC. Its translation: CASSLVFRTSGVSQYEQYF.

This clone was found once. J is TRBJ2-3 and V is TRBV5-1; possibly TRBD1 or TRBD2 for D (5 bases each). Germline values: CDR1 SGHRS, CDR2 YFSETQ. The CDR3 covers 15 residues. V was pared by 1 base and J by 4 bases, with 13 bases between. The CDR3 region is CASSLWDGSADTQYF. The CDR3 DNA reads TGCGCCAGCAGCTTGTGGGACGGGTCGGCAGATACGCAGTATTTT.

V gene TRBV7-2 combines with J gene TRBJ2-7, with 11 bases identical to TRBD2. CDR3 length: 18 residues. Germline V gives CDR1 SGHTA, CDR2 FQGNSA. The V and J ends lost 3 bases and 0 bases, in that order; junction bases with no gene match: 10. The CDR3 coding sequence is TGTGCCAGCAGCTTTCCCGTTAGCGGGGGGGACAGCTCCTACGAGCAGTACTTC. Its translation: CASSFPVSGGDSSYEQYF.

The rearrangement joins TRBV18 to TRBJ1-2, with 7 bases matching TRBD1. The CDR3 runs 16 residues. After removal of 5 bases from V and 7 bases from J, the junction contained 16 bases not matched to a gene. Germline V gene sequence: CDR1 KGHSH, CDR2 LQKENI. The CDR3 sequence: CASSASVGGGEGGYTF. The CDR3 DNA follows: TGTGCCAGCTCAGCATCGGTAGGAGGGGGCGAGGGTGGCTACACCTTC.